This is a list of T cell receptor beta chains from one sample in a study of blood T cell repertoires in COVID-19. Clones were sequenced by immunoSEQ multiplex PCR, and TCRdb holds only the in-frame ones, with some missing. The sample has about 300,000 clones; about 90% are singletons. The specimen was PBMCs or T cells enriched from blood (not recorded which). The receptors were gathered from a woman under 40 who had recovered from COVID-19. Both conserved end residues are part of each CDR3. A D gene is named only where the DNA matches it firmly. Size is omitted from some rows. Given values are once, few, many or a class for expanded clones.

clone size: few; V gene: TRBV11-1; J gene: TRBJ1-2; D gene: -; CDR3 protein: CASSSRGSEDYGYTF; CDR3 DNA: TGTGCCAGCAGCTCCCGAGGCAGCGAAGACTATGGCTACACCTTC
clone size: -; V gene: TRBV5-1; J gene: TRBJ1-1; D gene: -; CDR3 protein: CASRDNPNTEAFF; CDR3 DNA: TGCGCCAGCAGAGACAACCCGAACACTGAAGCTTTCTTT
clone size: -; V gene: TRBV5-5; J gene: TRBJ2-1; D gene: -; CDR3 protein: CASSQLGYEQFF; CDR3 DNA: TGTGCCAGCAGCCAACTAGGGTATGAGCAGTTCTTC
clone size: -; V gene: TRBV13; J gene: TRBJ2-7; D gene: -; CDR3 protein: CASSTGFSYEQYF; CDR3 DNA: TGTGCCAGCAGCACAGGGTTCTCCTACGAGCAGTACTTC
clone size: -; V gene: TRBV30; J gene: TRBJ2-1; D gene: TRBD1; CDR3 protein: CAWTRDRYNEQFF; CDR3 DNA: TGTGCCTGGACTCGGGACAGGTACAATGAGCAGTTCTTC
clone size: -; V gene: TRBV30; J gene: TRBJ1-5; D gene: -; CDR3 protein: CAWSVTGPNQPQHF; CDR3 DNA: TGTGCCTGGAGTGTCACAGGCCCTAATCAGCCCCAGCATTTT
clone size: -; V gene: TRBV6-5; J gene: TRBJ1-5; D gene: -; CDR3 protein: CASSLLEEQPQHF; CDR3 DNA: TGTGCCAGCAGTTTGTTGGAGGAGCAGCCCCAGCATTTT
clone size: -; V gene: TRBV12-3/TRBV12-4; J gene: TRBJ2-3; D gene: -; CDR3 protein: CASSPSLEDTQYF; CDR3 DNA: TGTGCCAGCAGTCCCTCGCTAGAGGATACGCAGTATTTT
clone size: -; V gene: TRBV7-8; J gene: TRBJ1-2; D gene: TRBD1; CDR3 protein: CASSATGKGNYGYTF; CDR3 DNA: TGTGCCAGCAGCGCGACAGGGAAGGGGAACTATGGCTACACCTTC
clone size: once; V gene: TRBV14; J gene: TRBJ1-1; D gene: -; CDR3 protein: CASSQGPGVDTEAFF; CDR3 DNA: TGTGCCAGCAGCCAAGGTCCAGGTGTGGACACTGAAGCTTTCTTT
clone size: -; V gene: TRBV7-6; J gene: TRBJ2-1; D gene: -; CDR3 protein: CASSLSLSSYNEQFF; CDR3 DNA: TGTGCCAGCAGCTTAAGTCTAAGCTCCTACAATGAGCAGTTCTTC
clone size: -; V gene: TRBV4-3; J gene: TRBJ2-1; D gene: TRBD2; CDR3 protein: CASSQDRTSGVKVVQFF; CDR3 DNA: TGCGCCAGCAGCCAAGATAGGACTAGCGGGGTAAAAGTTGTGCAGTTCTTC
clone size: -; V gene: TRBV9; J gene: TRBJ1-6; D gene: TRBD1; CDR3 protein: CASSGEDRVYNSPLHF; CDR3 DNA: TGTGCCAGCAGCGGGGAGGACAGGGTATATAATTCACCCCTCCACTTT
clone size: -; V gene: TRBV7-9; J gene: TRBJ1-1; D gene: -; CDR3 protein: CASSPSRGSTEAFF; CDR3 DNA: TGTGCCAGCAGCCCTAGCCGGGGATCCACTGAAGCTTTCTTT
clone size: -; V gene: TRBV29-1; J gene: TRBJ1-1; D gene: TRBD1; CDR3 protein: CSVAGTGQNTEAFF; CDR3 DNA: TGCAGCGTCGCCGGGACAGGACAGAACACTGAAGCTTTCTTT
clone size: -; V gene: TRBV5-1; J gene: TRBJ2-7; D gene: TRBD1; CDR3 protein: CASSLVGTGLLEEQYF; CDR3 DNA: TGCGCCAGCAGCTTGGTTGGGACAGGCCTTCTCGAAGAGCAGTACTTC
clone size: -; V gene: TRBV7-9; J gene: TRBJ1-1; D gene: TRBD1; CDR3 protein: CASSLNRGRTEAFF; CDR3 DNA: TGTGCCAGCAGCTTAAACAGGGGGCGGACTGAAGCTTTCTTT
clone size: -; V gene: TRBV5-1; J gene: TRBJ2-7; D gene: -; CDR3 protein: CASSGMTGPSGEQYF; CDR3 DNA: TGCGCCAGCAGCGGAATGACAGGCCCCTCTGGCGAGCAGTACTTC
clone size: -; V gene: TRBV30; J gene: TRBJ1-1; D gene: -; CDR3 protein: CAWSRAGRSTEAFF; CDR3 DNA: TGTGCCTGGAGTAGGGCAGGGCGCAGCACTGAAGCTTTCTTT
clone size: once; V gene: TRBV6-2/TRBV6-3; J gene: TRBJ1-2; D gene: -; CDR3 protein: CASSLGPRGHGYTF; CDR3 DNA: TGTGCCAGCAGTCTCGGCCCTCGAGGCCATGGCTACACCTTC
clone size: -; V gene: TRBV30; J gene: TRBJ2-7; D gene: -; CDR3 protein: CAWSTGHKTPYEQYF; CDR3 DNA: TGTGCCTGGAGTACAGGACATAAAACCCCCTACGAGCAGTACTTC
clone size: -; V gene: TRBV6-5; J gene: TRBJ1-1; D gene: -; CDR3 protein: CASSTVEAFF; CDR3 DNA: TGTGCCAGCAGCACTGTTGAAGCTTTCTTT
clone size: -; V gene: TRBV11-2; J gene: TRBJ2-7; D gene: TRBD2; CDR3 protein: CASSPGGAGDSYEQYF; CDR3 DNA: TGTGCCAGCAGCCCCGGTGGGGCGGGGGACTCCTACGAGCAGTACTTC
clone size: -; V gene: TRBV9; J gene: TRBJ2-3; D gene: -; CDR3 protein: CASSGEYGGTDTQYF; CDR3 DNA: TGTGCCAGCAGCGGAGAGTACGGAGGCACAGATACGCAGTATTTT
clone size: once; V gene: TRBV2; J gene: TRBJ1-1; D gene: -; CDR3 protein: CASSEARELNEAFF; CDR3 DNA: TGTGCCAGCAGTGAAGCAAGGGAGCTTAATGAAGCTTTCTTT
clone size: -; V gene: TRBV11-2; J gene: TRBJ1-1; D gene: -; CDR3 protein: CASSLGSGTEAFF; CDR3 DNA: TGTGCCAGCAGCTTAGGGTCGGGCACTGAAGCTTTCTTT
clone size: -; V gene: TRBV5-4; J gene: TRBJ2-7; D gene: -; CDR3 protein: CASSLGQIPHEQYF; CDR3 DNA: TGTGCCAGCAGCTTGGGTCAGATTCCTCACGAGCAGTACTTC
clone size: -; V gene: TRBV5-1; J gene: TRBJ1-2; D gene: -; CDR3 protein: CASSSGPGSAYGYTF; CDR3 DNA: TGCGCCAGCAGTTCGGGCCCAGGGTCGGCCTATGGCTACACCTTC
clone size: -; V gene: TRBV6-2/TRBV6-3; J gene: TRBJ2-7; D gene: -; CDR3 protein: CASSYTRLGVNYEQYF; CDR3 DNA: TGTGCCAGCAGTTATACCCGGCTAGGTGTTAACTACGAGCAGTACTTC
clone size: -; V gene: TRBV19; J gene: TRBJ2-4; D gene: -; CDR3 protein: CASSARTVIRNIQYF; CDR3 DNA: TGTGCCAGTAGTGCCCGGACAGTGATTCGGAACATTCAGTACTTC
clone size: -; V gene: TRBV2; J gene: TRBJ2-3; D gene: TRBD2; CDR3 protein: CASRSHPGGTDTQYF; CDR3 DNA: TGTGCCAGCAGGTCCCACCCGGGGGGTACAGATACGCAGTATTTT
clone size: -; V gene: TRBV21-1; J gene: TRBJ2-3; D gene: -; CDR3 protein: CASSRIRGGGPDTQYF; CDR3 DNA: TGTGCCAGCAGCCGGATCCGTGGGGGGGGTCCAGATACGCAGTATTTT
clone size: -; V gene: TRBV29-1; J gene: TRBJ1-2; D gene: -; CDR3 protein: CSVEGVAGENNYGYTF; CDR3 DNA: TGCAGCGTTGAAGGGGTGGCCGGGGAGAATAACTATGGCTACACCTTC
clone size: -; V gene: TRBV12-5; J gene: TRBJ2-5; D gene: -; CDR3 protein: CASGLGTSETQYF; CDR3 DNA: TGTGCTAGTGGGCTAGGGACTTCGGAGACCCAGTACTTC
clone size: -; V gene: TRBV9; J gene: TRBJ2-1; D gene: -; CDR3 protein: CASSVSGSSYNEQFF; CDR3 DNA: TGTGCCAGCAGCGTAAGCGGAAGCTCCTACAATGAGCAGTTCTTC
clone size: -; V gene: TRBV7-6; J gene: TRBJ1-1; D gene: TRBD1; CDR3 protein: CASSLGDRVLNTEAFF; CDR3 DNA: TGTGCCAGCAGCCTAGGGGACAGGGTGCTGAACACTGAAGCTTTCTTT
clone size: -; V gene: TRBV6-2/TRBV6-3; J gene: TRBJ1-5; D gene: -; CDR3 protein: CASSYLSPDQPQHF; CDR3 DNA: TGTGCCAGCAGTTACTTGTCCCCGGATCAGCCCCAGCATTTT
clone size: -; V gene: TRBV7-8; J gene: TRBJ1-1; D gene: -; CDR3 protein: CASSFAGGPGTEAFF; CDR3 DNA: TGTGCCAGCAGCTTCGCAGGAGGGCCAGGCACTGAAGCTTTCTTT
clone size: -; V gene: TRBV10-3; J gene: TRBJ1-1; D gene: TRBD1; CDR3 protein: CAISLGQGPGNTEAFF; CDR3 DNA: TGTGCCATCAGCCTGGGACAGGGGCCGGGGAACACTGAAGCTTTCTTT
clone size: -; V gene: TRBV29-1; J gene: TRBJ1-1; D gene: -; CDR3 protein: CSVEGLKRPTEAFF; CDR3 DNA: TGCAGCGTTGAGGGACTGAAGAGACCCACTGAAGCTTTCTTT